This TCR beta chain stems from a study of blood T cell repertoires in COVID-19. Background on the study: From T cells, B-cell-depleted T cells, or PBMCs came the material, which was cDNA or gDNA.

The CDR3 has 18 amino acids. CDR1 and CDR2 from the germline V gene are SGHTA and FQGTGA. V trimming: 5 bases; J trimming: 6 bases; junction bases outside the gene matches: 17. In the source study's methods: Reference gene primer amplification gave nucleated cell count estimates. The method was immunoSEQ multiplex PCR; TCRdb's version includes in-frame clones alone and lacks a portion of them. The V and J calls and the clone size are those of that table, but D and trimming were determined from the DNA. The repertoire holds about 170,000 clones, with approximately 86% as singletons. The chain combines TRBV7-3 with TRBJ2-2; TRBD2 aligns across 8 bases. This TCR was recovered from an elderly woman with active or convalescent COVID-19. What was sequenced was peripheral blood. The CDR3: CASSPRIRSGRESGELFF. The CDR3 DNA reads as TGTGCCAGCAGCCCCAGGATAAGAAGCGGGAGAGAATCCGGGGAGCTGTTTTTT.